This TCR beta chain was recorded in a study of brain T cells in children with intractable seizures. Broader study findings: Pre-surgery blood may have been undersampled, hiding some clones. HCMV serostatus was not known, and viral specificity came from CDR3 similarity only.

Points on this clone: No antigen is known for it.

Produced via immunoSEQ multiplex PCR; TCRdb's table is partial and in-frame only. Here the sample spans hundreds of thousands of clones, 85% to 95% being singletons. Time point defined: blood from clinic visit 5 months post-surgery; TSC patient then seizure free. The sequenced cases were selected for having the highest brain T cell transcript signatures. Patients received at least one anti-epileptic drug before surgery. This sample comprised peripheral blood, obtained roughly 5 months after surgery. The TCR was taken from a boy in the first two years of life with tuberous sclerosis and intractable seizures.

The CDR3 protein is CASSSFLFVGREGDEQYF. The CDR3 bases are TGCGCCAGCAGTTCTTTTTTGTTTGTGGGCAGGGAGGGCGACGAGCAGTACTTC. The chain joins TRBV23-1 to TRBJ2-7, with TRBD2 identical over 7 bases. TRBV23-1 is given ORF status, its function remaining uncertain. CDR3 length: 18 residues. The junction had 21 bases not matched to a gene; V was cut back by 5 bases and J by 5 bases.